Presented here are 10 T cell receptor beta chains from one specimen sequenced in a study of shared clonotypes between healthy human individuals. Sequenced by immunoSEQ multiplex PCR; TCRdb stores in-frame clones only, minus some. Of about 770,000 clones listed, approximately 72% are singletons. Material: memory CD4+ T cells sorted from blood. Sample subset: CD45RA-negative fraction. Receptors originate from a woman in her thirties in good health.

This clone was counted only a few times. The rearrangement uses TRBV11-2 and TRBJ2-5; D is perhaps TRBD1 or TRBD2 (5 bases each). Between the trimmed V and J ends, which lost 1 base and 5 bases, there was a span of 17 bases. The CDR3 contains 16 residues. Germline CDR1 is SGHAT and CDR2 is FQNNGV. In nucleotides, the CDR3 is TGTGCCAGCAGCTTAGTTGGGGTAGGGGAGAGGGAGACCCAGTACTTC. It codes for CASSLVGVGERETQYF. Full variable domain (rest looked up from reference TRBV11-2 and TRBJ2-5): EAGVAQSPRYKIIEKRQSVAFWCNPISGHATLYWYQQILGQGPKLLIQFQNNGVVDDSQLPKDRFSAERLKGVDSTLKIQPAKLEDSAVYLCASSLVGVGERETQYFGPGTRLLVL.

The V call is TRBV2, the J call TRBJ1-5; 9 bases map to TRBD1. This CDR3 is built from 16 residues. Germline assignment: CDR1 SNHLY and CDR2 FYNNEI. V was pared by 6 bases and J by 0 bases, with 6 bases of the junction left unmatched. Here the CDR3 DNA reads TGTGCCAGCAGCCAACAGGGGGCCGGTAGCAATCAGCCCCAGCATTTT. Protein: CASSQQGAGSNQPQHF.

This clone has just a few counts. CDR3 sequence (DNA): TGTGCCAGTAGACCGTGGGGCCAGTACCAGACTGGGGCCAACGTCCTGACTTTC. It codes for CASRPWGQYQTGANVLTF. The chain joins TRBV19 to TRBJ2-6; perhaps TRBD1 as D (5 bases). The ends were cut back, 6 bases at V and 2 bases at J, with 20 bases in the middle. Germline V CDR1 and CDR2: LNHDA, SQIVND (reference sequence). The CDR3 has 18 amino acids.

The V call is TRBV11-3, the J call TRBJ2-3, with 12 bases fitting TRBD1. Germline V gene data show CDR1 as SGHNT and CDR2 as YENEEA. V gave up 5 bases and J gave up 4 bases; unmatched junction bases: 13. CDR3 size: 18 residues. The CDR3: CASSITTGTGGWADTQYF. The CDR3 DNA sequence: TGTGCCAGCAGCATCACCACAGGGACAGGGGGCTGGGCAGATACGCAGTATTTT.

Only one count was recorded for this clone. In DNA, the CDR3 is TGCGCCAGCAGAGGAGGGGCGATGAACACTGAAGCTTTCTTT. Its translation: CASRGGAMNTEAFF. The rearrangement joins TRBV5-1 to TRBJ1-1; D is perhaps TRBD1 (5 bases). Germline V gene data show CDR1 as SGHRS and CDR2 as YFSETQ. V was shortened by 5 bases and J by 0 bases, with 11 bases between the two germline ends. The CDR3 runs to 14 residues.

This clone was found once. This chain connects TRBV5-8 to TRBJ1-2; D unresolved. The V gene lost 0 bases and the J gene lost 4 bases, with 7 bases spanning the gap. This CDR3 is built from 13 residues. Germline CDR1 and CDR2: SGHTS and YDEGEE. The CDR3, as DNA: TGTGCCAGCAGCTTGGTGGAAAGCTATGGCTACACCTTC. This encodes CASSLVESYGYTF. The full variable domain, completed using reference TRBV5-8 and TRBJ1-2, is EAGVTQSPTHLIKTRGQQATLRCSPISGHTSVYWYQQALGLGLQFLLWYDEGEERNRGNFPPRFSGRQFPNYSSELNVNALELEDSALYLCASSLVESYGYTFGSGTRLTVV.

This clone turned up a few times. The V and J genes are TRBV28 and TRBJ1-5; 9 nucleotides agree with TRBD1. Germline V gene sequence: CDR1 MDHEN, CDR2 SYDVKM. The CDR3 loop spans 16 amino acids. J gave up 4 bases and V 4 bases, and 8 bases lay outside the gene matches. The CDR3 sequence: CASSSGTGRWNQPQHF. In DNA form, the CDR3 reads TGTGCCAGCAGTTCTGGGACAGGGCGATGGAATCAGCCCCAGCATTTT.

This clone was counted once. V usage is TRBV15 and J usage is TRBJ2-5, with 8 bases lining up with TRBD1. Judging by the DNA end, TRBJ2-7 fits better; the J call may be wrong. The CDR3 consists of 13 residues. Germline lookup yields CDR1 LNHNV and CDR2 YYDKDF (reference sequence). The CDR3 reads CATSRQGAAEQYF. In nucleotides, the CDR3 is TGTGCCACCAGCAGACAGGGGGCTGCCGAGCAGTACTTC.

As to this clone: In the same sample, other DNA sequences code for this CDR3. This chain uses TRBV5-1 with TRBJ2-1; D gene unclear. The CDR3 is 15 amino acids. Per the germline V gene, CDR1 is SGHRS and CDR2 is YFSETQ. The germline V and J ends were trimmed by 1 base and 0 bases, with 8 bases remaining between them. Here the CDR3 reads CASSLSASSYNEQFF. The CDR3, as DNA: TGCGCCAGCAGCTTGTCCGCTAGCTCCTACAATGAGCAGTTCTTC.

J is TRBJ2-7 and V is TRBV28, with TRBD1 matching over 10 bases. V was clipped by 6 bases and J by 2 bases; unmatched bases: 7. In germline, CDR1 is MDHEN, CDR2 SYDVKM. The CDR3 is 15 amino acids. The CDR3, as DNA: TGTGCCAGCAGAAGTCCCGGGACAGGGGCCTACGAGCAGTACTTC. Its protein is CASRSPGTGAYEQYF.